The rows below give T cell receptor beta chains drawn from one sample of a study of shared clonotypes between healthy human individuals. Method: immunoSEQ multiplex PCR; TCRdb's copy keeps in-frame clones and lacks some. Of millions of clones in the sample, 90% to 95% were seen once. The sequenced sample consisted of naive CD4+ T cells sorted from blood. These receptors were taken from a man aged 18 to 30 in good health. Each CDR3 is given with its conserved first and last residue. The order of the fields is clone size, V gene, J gene, CDR3 length, D gene, CDR3 DNA, CDR3 protein. The D gene is left open where the match is weak. A row's size may be missing; if present it is once, few, many or a size class.

NA	TRBV28	TRBJ2-7	14	TRBD1	TGTGCCACCATGGTCACAGGGGACGTCTACGAGCAGTACTTC	CATMVTGDVYEQYF
NA	TRBV27	TRBJ1-6	16	NA	TGTGCCAGCAGCCCCATCGCCCAGTCTGTCCATTCACCCCTCCACTTT	CASSPIAQSVHSPLHF
NA	TRBV6-5	TRBJ2-5	12	TRBD2	TGTGCCAGCAGTGGGGGGGGAGAGACCCAGTACTTC	CASSGGGETQYF
NA	TRBV19	TRBJ2-1	16	NA	TGTGCCAGTAGTACGGGGACACCCGGCCCCCACAATGAGCAGTTCTTC	CASSTGTPGPHNEQFF
NA	TRBV5-8	TRBJ1-6	16	NA	TGTGCCAGCAGCGGGGGGCGGGGCGCCGTGAATTCACCCCTCCACTTT	CASSGGRGAVNSPLHF
NA	TRBV7-9	TRBJ2-6	15	NA	TGTGCCAGGGGGGATGGTAGCTCTGGGGCCAACGTCCTGACTTTC	CARGDGSSGANVLTF
NA	TRBV6-6	TRBJ1-1	15	NA	TGTGCCAGCAGTTATTATTCCGGGGGCGACCCTGAAGCTTTCTTT	CASSYYSGGDPEAFF
once	TRBV5-1	TRBJ1-2	15	TRBD1	TGCGCCAGCAGCCCCCCGGGACAGGACCCCTATGGCTACACCTTC	CASSPPGQDPYGYTF
NA	TRBV5-1	TRBJ1-1	17	TRBD1	TGCGCCAGCAGCCCTGGACAGGGGGCTTGGGGGTACACTGAAGCTTTCTTT	CASSPGQGAWGYTEAFF
few	TRBV6-5	TRBJ1-1	14	NA	TGTGCCAGCACCCGGGACGGATTGAACACTGAAGCTTTCTTT	CASTRDGLNTEAFF
NA	TRBV6-5	TRBJ2-1	14	NA	TGTGCCAGCACCTTATCCGAGGGGTACAATGAGCAGTTCTTC	CASTLSEGYNEQFF
NA	TRBV19	TRBJ1-1	15	NA	TGTGCCAGTAGTATTCCCCCGGGGTCGAACACTGAAGCTTTCTTT	CASSIPPGSNTEAFF
NA	TRBV5-6	TRBJ2-5	15	TRBD2	TGTGCCAGCAGCTCCGGGACTAGAGGGCAAGAGACCCAGTACTTC	CASSSGTRGQETQYF
NA	TRBV5-1	TRBJ2-1	14	NA	TGCGCCAGCAGTTCGGGTTTCTCCTACAATGAGCAGTTCTTC	CASSSGFSYNEQFF
NA	TRBV2	TRBJ2-7	16	TRBD1	TGTGCCAGCAGTGTATCCATCGGGACAGGGATCGGCGAGCAGTACTTC	CASSVSIGTGIGEQYF
NA	TRBV23-1	TRBJ2-1	13	NA	TGCGCCAGCAGTCTCGGTATGAAGCATGAGCAGTTCTTC	CASSLGMKHEQFF
NA	TRBV5-1	TRBJ2-3	15	TRBD2	TGCGCCAGCAGCTTCGGCGGGAGCGGCACAGATACGCAGTATTTT	CASSFGGSGTDTQYF
NA	TRBV11-1	TRBJ1-1	15	NA	TGTGCCAGCAGCTTAGGCGGAGGGGGTTACGCTGAAGCTTTCTTT	CASSLGGGGYAEAFF
NA	TRBV19	TRBJ2-7	18	TRBD2	TGTGCCAGTAGTATAGATGCCCTAGCGGGAACCCCCTCCTACGAGCAGTACTTC	CASSIDALAGTPSYEQYF
NA	TRBV28	TRBJ2-7	12	NA	TGTGCCAGCAGCCGAGACACATACGAGCAGTACTTC	CASSRDTYEQYF
NA	TRBV7-2	TRBJ1-5	15	TRBD1	TGTGCCAGCAGCTCGTACAGGGGTAGCAATCAGCCCCAGCATTTT	CASSSYRGSNQPQHF
NA	TRBV5-1	TRBJ2-2	15	TRBD2	TGCGCCAGCAGCTTACTAGCGGGGGGACCCGGGGAGCTGTTTTTT	CASSLLAGGPGELFF
NA	TRBV7-2	TRBJ2-5	15	NA	TGTGCCAGCAGCCGAGAGGTCCAGGAACAAGAGACCCAGTACTTC	CASSREVQEQETQYF
NA	TRBV28	TRBJ1-6	13	NA	TGTGCCAGCCGAGCAGTCTATAATTCACCCCTCCACTTT	CASRAVYNSPLHF
NA	TRBV2	TRBJ1-3	13	TRBD1	TGTGCCAGCAGGCGGGACAGTGGAAACACCATATATTTT	CASRRDSGNTIYF
NA	TRBV9	TRBJ2-7	15	NA	TGTGCCAGCAGCGCCCGACAGATTACGAATAAAGAGCAGTACTTC	CASSARQITNKEQYF
NA	TRBV5-1	TRBJ2-3	14	NA	TGCGCCAGCAGCTTAAACTTTGGCACAGATACGCAGTATTTT	CASSLNFGTDTQYF
NA	TRBV6-1	TRBJ1-1	15	TRBD1	TGTGCCAGCAGTGACCTCGGGACAGTGAACACTGAAGCTTTCTTT	CASSDLGTVNTEAFF
NA	TRBV18	TRBJ1-2	14	TRBD1	TGTGCCAGCTCACCACCCGGGACAGCAGATGGCTACACCTTC	CASSPPGTADGYTF
NA	TRBV6-1	TRBJ2-3	16	NA	TGTGCCAGCAGTGAAGGTGGCGGGGGCCGCACAGATACGCAGTATTTT	CASSEGGGGRTDTQYF
NA	TRBV6-5	TRBJ2-1	15	NA	TGTGCCAGCAGACCCCCAGGGGGGGCCGACAATGAGCAGTTCTTC	CASRPPGGADNEQFF
NA	TRBV15	TRBJ2-1	14	NA	TGTGCCACCAGTGGGGCCGAGGGCTACAATGAGCAGTTCTTC	CATSGAEGYNEQFF
NA	TRBV18	TRBJ2-2	16	NA	TGTGCCAGCTCACCTTTCGGGGGGCAGAGCACCGGGGAGCTGTTTTTT	CASSPFGGQSTGELFF
NA	TRBV5-1	TRBJ2-7	13	NA	TGCGCCAGCAGCAAACAGGGTCTCTACGAGCAGTACTTC	CASSKQGLYEQYF
NA	TRBV30	TRBJ1-3	13	NA	TGTGCCTGGGACGACGGTTCTGGAAACACCATATATTTT	CAWDDGSGNTIYF
NA	TRBV18	TRBJ1-2	14	TRBD1	TGTGCCAGTTCCACCCAGGGGGGGGACTATGGCTACACCTTC	CASSTQGGDYGYTF
NA	TRBV28	TRBJ2-1	11	TRBD2	TGTGCCAGCAGTTCCTCGACTAGCAAGTTCTTC	CASSSSTSKFF
NA	TRBV9	TRBJ1-2	17	NA	TGTGCCAGCAGCGTATTGCAGACAGACACTTCTAACTATGGCTACACCTTC	CASSVLQTDTSNYGYTF
NA	TRBV11-3	TRBJ2-3	15	NA	TGTGCCAGCAGCTTAGATCTTCAGCCCACAGATACGCAGTATTTT	CASSLDLQPTDTQYF
NA	TRBV9	TRBJ1-5	17	TRBD1	TGTGCCAGCAGCGTAGGAGTTGGGACAGGGGTGTATCAGCCCCAGCATTTT	CASSVGVGTGVYQPQHF
NA	TRBV20-1	TRBJ1-1	11	NA	TGCAGTGCTAGAGTTCAGGATAAGGGTTTCTTT	CSARVQDKGFF
once	TRBV6-1	TRBJ1-2	14	TRBD1	TGTGCCAGCAAAAGGGCGACAGGGGGCTCTGGCTACACCTTC	CASKRATGGSGYTF
NA	TRBV15	TRBJ2-7	14	TRBD1	TGTGCCACCAGCAGCCGGGACAGCCATTACGAGCAGTACTTC	CATSSRDSHYEQYF
once	TRBV5-6	TRBJ2-7	15	NA	TGTGCCAGCAGCTTCCGACAGGTGGTCTCCTACGAGCAGTACTTC	CASSFRQVVSYEQYF
once	TRBV5-1	TRBJ1-2	12	NA	TGCGCCAGCAGCCCGGGCCTGGAGGGCTACACCTTC	CASSPGLEGYTF
once	TRBV7-6	TRBJ2-7	16	TRBD2	TGTGCCAGCAGCCGGACTAGCACACAGTTACCCTACGAGCAGTACTTC	CASSRTSTQLPYEQYF
NA	TRBV5-4	TRBJ2-1	16	TRBD1	TGTGCCAGCAGCTTGGGGGGGACAGGGTTCTACAATGAGCAGTTCTTC	CASSLGGTGFYNEQFF
NA	TRBV5-1	TRBJ2-3	16	NA	TGCGCCAGCAGCTTTACCGACAGACTCAGCACAGATACGCAGTATTTT	CASSFTDRLSTDTQYF
NA	TRBV1	TRBJ2-1	14	NA	TGCACCAGCATTGTGGGGGGAACGTACAATGAGCAGTTCTTC	CTSIVGGTYNEQFF
NA	TRBV10-3	TRBJ2-3	15	NA	TGTGCCATCACCCTGGGGGGCGGGGGCACAGATACGCAGTATTTT	CAITLGGGGTDTQYF
NA	TRBV28	TRBJ2-7	17	TRBD1	TGTGCCAGCAGCGGACAGGGGGGGACGGGGCGGTATATTGGGCAGTACTTC	CASSGQGGTGRYIGQYF
NA	TRBV7-8	TRBJ2-7	14	TRBD1	TGTGCCAGCAGCTTAGGGGGACAGGTCACCAAGGAGTACTTC	CASSLGGQVTKEYF
NA	TRBV2	TRBJ1-2	15	NA	TGTGCCAGCAGTGAACCCAGCTTAGGGGGCTATGGCTACACCTTC	CASSEPSLGGYGYTF
NA	TRBV6-6	TRBJ2-7	13	NA	TGTGCCAGCACCCGGGCCCTTCCGGGCGAGCAGTACTTC	CASTRALPGEQYF